The clone carrying this T cell receptor beta chain was recorded at least ten times. Its cognate antigen is unknown. TCR beta CDR3 region amplification was performed from RNA transcripts. HTBI primers drove first-round RT-PCR of the TCR CDR3. MiXCR, applied by TCRdb to the multiplex PCR reads, yields one record per CDR3 protein. This sample has some 320,000 distinct CDR3 sequences, with 12% to 15% found just once. This sample is part of a study of T cells in Graves' hyperthyroidism and ophthalmopathy. Study-wide results and limits: Blood also held most thyroid clonotypes expanded beyond 0.001. Before onset, ophthalmopathy was predicted by the model a median roughly 6.8 months earlier.

The diagnoses drew upon clinical symptoms, serum thyroxine and TRAb, thyroid ultrasound and orbital computed tomography. The CDR3 runs to 12 residues. V lost 6 bases, J lost 1 base, and 7 bases lay in between. Germline V gives CDR1 MDHEN, CDR2 SYDVKM. This TCR came from a woman between 40 and 50 years old with Graves' ophthalmopathy. The chain recombines TRBV28 with TRBJ2-7; D is undetermined. Sequenced sample: blood. CDR3 region: CASSSLSYEQYF. CDR3 sequence (DNA): TGTGCCAGCAGCTCTCTATCCTACGAGCAGTACTTC.